Shown below are 28 T cell receptor beta chains from a single sample sequenced in a study of blood T cell repertoires in COVID-19. The data were produced by immunoSEQ multiplex PCR, yet TCRdb's version contains in-frame clones alone and is incomplete. The table lists tens of thousands of clones, over 65% of them singletons, with about 0.87% in the top ten. Material for sequencing was peripheral blood. The receptors derive from a woman in her seventies with acute or convalescent COVID-19.

This clone has only a few counts. This sequence joins TRBV28 and TRBJ2-1, with D tentatively TRBD1 (7 bases). This CDR3 has 16 amino acids. The V end was cut by 2 bases, the J end by 1 base, with 12 bases between. Germline V gives CDR1 MDHEN, CDR2 SYDVKM. The CDR3: CASSLAEGQSYNEQFF. CDR3 nucleotide sequence: TGTGCCAGCAGTTTAGCGGAGGGACAGTCCTACAATGAGCAGTTCTTC.

The chain joins TRBV5-1 to TRBJ2-5; 9 nucleotides align to TRBD1. CDR1 and CDR2 from the germline V gene are SGHRS and YFSETQ. The CDR3 totals 16 residues. The V gene end was trimmed by 0 bases and the J gene end by 3 bases; junction bases not matched to a gene: 6. CDR3 amino acids: CASSLVARDREETQYF. The CDR3 DNA is TGCGCCAGCAGCTTGGTGGCTCGGGACAGGGAAGAGACCCAGTACTTC.

V gene TRBV15 combines with J gene TRBJ1-1; a possible D gene is TRBD1 (5 bases). Germline CDR1 LNHNV, CDR2 YYDKDF (reference sequence). The CDR3 loop spans 14 amino acids. Trimming pared 6 bases from V and 3 bases from J, leaving 14 bases between. Here the CDR3 DNA reads TGTGCCACCAGGGAGGGGCGGGGGGACACTGAAGCTTTCTTT. It encodes CATREGRGDTEAFF.

The rearrangement uses TRBV29-1 and TRBJ2-1, with unresolved D. The germline V gene encodes CDR1 SQVTM and CDR2 ANQGSEA. CDR3 length: 13 amino acids. V lost 7 bases and J 5 bases, leaving 15 bases between the germline ends. The CDR3 nucleotides are TGCAGCGACTCCAGCGTTTCTAACAATGAGCAGTTCTTC. This sequence encodes CSDSSVSNNEQFF.

This clone has just a few counts. V and J are TRBV10-3 and TRBJ2-1, with 7 nucleotides matching TRBD2. From germline, CDR1 is ENHRY and CDR2 SYGVKD. The CDR3 length is 13 residues. The trim removed 7 bases at V and 5 bases at J, leaving 5 bases unmatched. CDR3 in DNA: TGTGCCATCAACGACGGGACTAACAATGAGCAGTTCTTC. It is translated as CAINDGTNNEQFF.

A few counts support this clone. The chain recombines TRBV6-2 or TRBV6-3 with TRBJ1-1; perhaps TRBD1 as D (5 bases). The CDR3 runs 14 residues. The V end was cut by 2 bases, the J end by 1 base, with 8 bases between. CDR1 is MNHEY and CDR2 is SVGEGT in the germline V gene. The CDR3 DNA reads TGTGCCAGCAGTTACCTTAGGGGGAACACTGAAGCTTTCTTT. This translates into CASSYLRGNTEAFF.

J is TRBJ1-4 and V is TRBV12-3 or TRBV12-4; a possible D gene is TRBD1 (6 bases). Trimming left V 3 bases short and J 6 bases short, with 8 bases between. The CDR3 contains 13 residues. The CDR3 DNA is TGTGCCAGCAGTTTTGGGGGCGATGAAAAACTGTTTTTT. Amino acid sequence: CASSFGGDEKLFF.

V usage is TRBV18 and J usage is TRBJ1-4, with D perhaps TRBD1 (6 bases). The germline CDR1 and CDR2 sequences are KGHSH and LQKENI. Trimming removed 6 bases at V and 2 bases at J, with 10 bases between. The CDR3 totals 14 residues. The CDR3 loop is CASSPGATNEKLFF. Written as DNA, the CDR3 is TGTGCCAGCTCCCCAGGGGCCACTAATGAAAAACTGTTTTTT.

The genes are TRBV3-1 (or the pseudogene TRBV3-2) and TRBJ1-3, with no clear D. The CDR3 is 13 residues long. Trimming pared 4 bases from V and 4 bases from J, leaving 8 bases between. The V gene's germline CDR1 is LGHDT and CDR2 YNNKEL (reference sequence). Here the CDR3 reads CASSPLRGNTIYF. The CDR3 DNA is TGTGCCAGCAGCCCATTGAGAGGAAACACCATATATTTT.

The genes are TRBV3-1 (or the pseudogene TRBV3-2) and TRBJ1-3; 8 nucleotides match TRBD1. Germline V gene lookup returns CDR1 LGHDT and CDR2 YNNKEL (reference sequence). The CDR3 runs to 16 residues. The V and J ends lost 4 bases and 2 bases, in that order; junction bases with no gene match: 7. For the CDR3, the DNA is TGTGCCAGCAGCCCTTTAGGCAGGGGGCCTGGAAACACCATATATTTT. It specifies CASSPLGRGPGNTIYF.

The rearrangement links TRBV2 to TRBJ1-4, with TRBD1 matching 9 bases. Trimming at V came to 6 bases and at J to 5 bases, leaving 4 bases not matched to a gene. The germline gives CDR1 SNHLY, CDR2 FYNNEI. This CDR3 is 14 amino acids long. CDR3 coding DNA: TGTGCCAGCAGAGTTGGACAGGGGAATGAAAAACTGTTTTTT. Translated, it gives CASRVGQGNEKLFF.

This sequence joins TRBV6-6 and TRBJ1-1; 8 positions match TRBD1. The CDR3 extends over 14 amino acids. Germline loops: CDR1 MNHNY, CDR2 SVGAGI (reference sequence). V was pared by 6 bases and J by 2 bases, with 5 bases of the junction left unmatched. The CDR3 DNA reads TGTGCCAGCAGGCCCAGGGGGCCCAACACTGAAGCTTTCTTT. This codes for CASRPRGPNTEAFF.

The chain is built from TRBV30 and TRBJ2-3; 8 bases are a match to TRBD2. CDR1 is GTSNPN and CDR2 is SVGIG in the germline V gene (reference sequence). Trimming removed 0 bases from V and 5 bases from J; junction bases left unmatched: 10. The CDR3 covers 16 residues. The CDR3, as DNA: TGTGCCTGGAGTGTACTCCCAGCGGGAGTGGGAGATACGCAGTATTTT. It is translated as CAWSVLPAGVGDTQYF.

The chain recombines TRBV28 with TRBJ2-3, with D possibly matching TRBD2 (6 bases). Germline V lookup: CDR1 MDHEN, CDR2 SYDVKM. Trimming cost V 7 bases and J 2 bases, with 13 bases left between them. The CDR3 contains 14 residues. The CDR3 reads CASKGGILTDTQYF. CDR3 coding DNA: TGTGCCAGCAAGGGCGGGATCCTCACAGATACGCAGTATTTT.

The chain is built from TRBV4-2 and TRBJ1-1, with 10 bases lining up with TRBD1. This CDR3 has 15 amino acids. Germline V gene data show CDR1 as LGHNA and CDR2 as YNFKEQ. The ends lost 0 bases at V and 5 bases at J; junction bases unmatched: 3. This CDR3 reads CASSQEGQGLTEAFF. CDR3 nucleotide sequence: TGTGCCAGCAGCCAAGAGGGACAGGGGTTAACTGAAGCTTTCTTT.

Here the CDR3 reads CASSLGGRSTNEQFF. In DNA form, the CDR3 reads TGTGCCAGCAGCTTAGGCGGGAGGTCGACCAATGAGCAGTTCTTC. The V and J genes are TRBV7-3 and TRBJ2-1, with TRBD2 identical over 8 bases. The germline V gene encodes CDR1 SGHTA and CDR2 FQGTGA. Germline trimming cut 2 bases from V and 6 bases from J; bases unmatched to any gene: 6. CDR3 length: 15 residues. Looking up the rest from reference TRBV7-3 and TRBJ2-1 gives the full variable domain: GAGVSQTPSNKVTEKGKYVELRCDPISGHTALYWYRQSLGQGPEFLIYFQGTGAADDSGLPNDRFFAVRPEGSVSTLKIQRTERGDSAVYLCASSLGGRSTNEQFFGPGTRLTVL.

The chain employs TRBV9 and TRBJ2-3; 8 nucleotides line up with TRBD2. This CDR3 has 13 residues. The germline V gene encodes CDR1 SGDLS and CDR2 YYNGEE. V shed 7 bases and J 6 bases; nucleotides not matched to a gene: 7. This chain's CDR3 is CASRGTSFDTQYF. In DNA form, the CDR3 reads TGTGCCAGCCGAGGGACTAGTTTTGATACGCAGTATTTT. The full variable domain, its missing parts supplied by reference TRBV9 and TRBJ2-3, is DSGVTQTPKHLITATGQRVTLRCSPRSGDLSVYWYQQSLDQGLQFLIQYYNGEERAKGNILERFSAQQFPDLHSELNLSSLELGDSALYFCASRGTSFDTQYFGPGTRLTVL.

The V call is TRBV27, the J call TRBJ2-6; 10 bases map to TRBD1. J lost 0 bases, V lost 3 bases, and 8 bases had no gene match. Germline assignment: CDR1 MNHEY and CDR2 SMNVEV (reference sequence). The CDR3 totals 19 residues. CDR3 sequence (DNA): TGTGCCAGCAGTTTCCGACGGGGGACAGGGGTCTCTGGGGCCAACGTCCTGACTTTC. Its translation is CASSFRRGTGVSGANVLTF.

V gene TRBV5-1 combines with J gene TRBJ2-3; 10 bases are a match to TRBD1. Per germline, CDR1 SGHRS and CDR2 YFSETQ. Unmatched junction bases numbered 6, after V lost 4 bases and J lost 1 base. The CDR3 extends over 16 amino acids. The CDR3 protein is CASSIGGTGGTDTQYF. The DNA of the CDR3 is TGCGCCAGCAGCATCGGCGGGACAGGGGGCACAGATACGCAGTATTTT.

The chain couples TRBV6-2 or TRBV6-3 to TRBJ1-1; no definite D call. The germline gives CDR1 MNHEY, CDR2 SVGEGT. The V end lost 2 bases, the J end lost 2 bases, and 9 bases lay between the germline ends. This CDR3 region has 14 residues. CDR3 in amino acids: CASSYRGLNTEAFF. CDR3 coding DNA: TGTGCCAGCAGTTACCGAGGACTTAACACTGAAGCTTTCTTT.

The V and J genes are TRBV10-1 and TRBJ2-7; 8 nucleotides agree with TRBD1. Losses at the gene ends were 3 bases for V and 5 bases for J; bases not matched to a gene: 3. CDR3 size: 13 residues. CDR1 and CDR2 from the germline V gene are WNHNN and SYGVQD (reference sequence). CDR3 loop: CASSDRGPNEQYF. The CDR3 bases are TGCGCCAGCAGTGACAGGGGGCCCAACGAGCAGTACTTC.

This clone was detected only a few times. This chain links TRBV7-2 with TRBJ2-3; D may be TRBD2 (5 bases). Germline V gene sequence: CDR1 SGHTA, CDR2 FQGNSA. V lost 5 bases, J lost 7 bases, and 22 bases lay in between. This CDR3 has 16 amino acids. The CDR3 DNA follows: TGTGCCAGCAGCCCGCAAGCGGCCCTGAGTAGGAATACGCAGTATTTT. It codes for CASSPQAALSRNTQYF.

This chain uses TRBV18 with TRBJ1-2, with 9 bases aligning to TRBD1. V shed 3 bases and J 7 bases; nucleotides not matched to a gene: 6. Germline V gene sequence: CDR1 KGHSH, CDR2 LQKENI. This CDR3 has 14 residues. The DNA for the CDR3 is TGTGCCAGCTCACCGTCCCGGGACAGGGCTGGCTACACCTTC. Its protein is CASSPSRDRAGYTF.

Written as DNA, the CDR3 is TGTGCCAGCAGGATCCAGGGGTGGACAGATACGCAGTATTTT. Amino acid sequence: CASRIQGWTDTQYF. The J gene is TRBJ2-3, the V gene TRBV6-5; perhaps TRBD1 as D (6 bases). The CDR3 is made up of 14 amino acids. Germline lookup yields CDR1 MNHEY and CDR2 SVGAGI. The ends were cut back, 6 bases at V and 3 bases at J, with 13 bases in the middle.

V and J are TRBV30 and TRBJ1-3; 12 bases agree with TRBD1. CDR3 size: 17 residues. CDR1 and CDR2 (germline): GTSNPN, SVGIG (reference sequence). With V trimmed by 0 bases and J by 2 bases, 5 bases remained unmatched. The DNA for the CDR3 is TGTGCCTGGAGTGTACGGGACAGGGGGCTAACTGGAAACACCATATATTTT. Its translation is CAWSVRDRGLTGNTIYF.

The genes are TRBV25-1 and TRBJ2-3; 10 positions agree with TRBD2. With 5 bases clipped from V and 6 bases from J, the junction kept 14 bases outside the gene matches. CDR3 length: 17 residues. Germline V CDR1 and CDR2: MGHDK, SYGVNS. The DNA of the CDR3 is TGTGCCAGCAGTTTGCGTAGCGGGGGGATCGTGTACGATACGCAGTATTTT. Protein sequence: CASSLRSGGIVYDTQYF.

This clone was observed once. The chain has TRBV6-6 and TRBJ1-6, with unresolved D. CDR1 and CDR2 from the germline V gene are MNHNY and SVGAGI (reference sequence). The V end lost 0 bases, the J end lost 8 bases, and 14 bases lay between the germline ends. This CDR3 is 16 amino acids long. The CDR3 sequence: CASSYSPQARDSPLHF. The DNA for the CDR3 is TGTGCCAGCAGTTACTCACCACAAGCCCGGGATTCACCCCTCCACTTT.

The rearrangement uses TRBV10-3 and TRBJ1-4; 7 positions agree with TRBD1. Germline values: CDR1 ENHRY, CDR2 SYGVKD. The CDR3 contains 17 residues. V shed 5 bases, J shed 8 bases, and the junction held 17 bases outside the gene matches. CDR3 protein: CAISSTNRGRPMEKLFF. In DNA, the CDR3 is TGTGCCATCAGTTCCACCAACAGGGGCCGCCCCATGGAAAAACTGTTTTTT.